This TCR beta chain was sequenced for a study of immune evolution from preneoplasia to lung adenocarcinoma. Study overall: HLA loss of heterozygosity: about 7% AIS, over 12% MIA, about 30% ADC, none AAH. Whole-study findings and limits: Normal lung had highest clonality; later lesions appeared denser, more diverse.

As concerns this clone: The antigen remains undetermined.

Patient tissue came from resections in Japan or China, 2014–2017. Looked up from germline, CDR1 is MDHEN and CDR2 is SYDVKM. This CDR3 spans 17 amino acids. Trimming took 5 bases from V and 7 from J, leaving 21 bases between them. The table came from immunoSEQ multiplex PCR; TCRdb's copy has only in-frame clones and leaves some out. The table has roughly 3,000 clones, around 75% seen once; the top ten hold around 12%. J is TRBJ1-6 and V is TRBV28; a possible D gene is TRBD1 (6 bases). This clonotype was sampled from a person aged 55-80 years with lung adenocarcinoma. The sequenced sample consisted of FFPE lung adenocarcinoma in situ tissue. The chain's CDR3 is CASSLPSGGRRNSPLHF. DNA of the CDR3: TGTGCCAGCAGTCTCCCCTCGGGGGGCAGGCGGAATTCACCCCTCCACTTT. The full variable domain, its missing parts supplied by reference TRBV28 and TRBJ1-6, is DVKVTQSSRYLVKRTGEKVFLECVQDMDHENMFWYRQDPGLGLRLIYFSYDVKMKEKGDIPEGYSVSREKKERFSLILESASTNQTSMYLCASSLPSGGRRNSPLHFGNGTRLTVT.